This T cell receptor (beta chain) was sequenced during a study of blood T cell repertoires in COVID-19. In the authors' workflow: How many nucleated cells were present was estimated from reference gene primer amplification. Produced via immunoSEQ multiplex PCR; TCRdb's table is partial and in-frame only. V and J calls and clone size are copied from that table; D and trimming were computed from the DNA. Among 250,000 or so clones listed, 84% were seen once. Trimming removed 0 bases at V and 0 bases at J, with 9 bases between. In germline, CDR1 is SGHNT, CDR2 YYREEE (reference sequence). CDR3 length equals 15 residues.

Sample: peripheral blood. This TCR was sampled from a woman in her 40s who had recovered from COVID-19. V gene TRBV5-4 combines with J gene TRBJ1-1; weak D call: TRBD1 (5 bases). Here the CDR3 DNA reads TGTGCCAGCAGCTTGGCCAAGGACATGAACACTGAAGCTTTCTTT. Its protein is CASSLAKDMNTEAFF.